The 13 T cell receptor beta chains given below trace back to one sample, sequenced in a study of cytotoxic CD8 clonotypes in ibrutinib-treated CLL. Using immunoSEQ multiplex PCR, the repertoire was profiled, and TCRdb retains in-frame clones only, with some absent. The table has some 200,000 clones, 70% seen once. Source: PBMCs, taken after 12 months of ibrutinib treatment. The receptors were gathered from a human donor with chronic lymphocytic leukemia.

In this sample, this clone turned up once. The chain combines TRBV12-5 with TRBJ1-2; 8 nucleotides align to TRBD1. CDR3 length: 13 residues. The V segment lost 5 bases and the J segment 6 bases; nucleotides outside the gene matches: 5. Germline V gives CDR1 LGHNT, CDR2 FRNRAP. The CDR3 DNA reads TGTGCTAGTGGTGAACAGGGGGTGAATGGCTACACCTTC. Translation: CASGEQGVNGYTF.

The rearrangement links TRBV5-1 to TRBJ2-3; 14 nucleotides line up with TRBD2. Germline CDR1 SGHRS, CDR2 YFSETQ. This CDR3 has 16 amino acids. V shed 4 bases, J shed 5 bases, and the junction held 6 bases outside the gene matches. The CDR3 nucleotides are TGCGCCAGCAGCAAGACTAGCGGGGGGGCCCAAGATACGCAGTATTTT. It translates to CASSKTSGGAQDTQYF.

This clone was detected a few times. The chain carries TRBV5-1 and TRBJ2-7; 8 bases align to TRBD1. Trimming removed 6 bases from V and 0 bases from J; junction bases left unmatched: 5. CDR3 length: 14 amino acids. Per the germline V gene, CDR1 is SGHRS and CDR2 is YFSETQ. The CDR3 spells CASKGQELSYEQYF. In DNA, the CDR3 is TGCGCCAGCAAGGGACAGGAGCTCTCCTACGAGCAGTACTTC.

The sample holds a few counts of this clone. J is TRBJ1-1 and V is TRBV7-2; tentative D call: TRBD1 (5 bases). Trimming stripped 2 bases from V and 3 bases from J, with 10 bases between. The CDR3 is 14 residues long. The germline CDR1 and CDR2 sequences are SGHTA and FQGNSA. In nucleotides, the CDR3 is TGTGCCAGCAGCTTAAACTGGGGGGACACTGAAGCTTTCTTT. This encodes CASSLNWGDTEAFF.

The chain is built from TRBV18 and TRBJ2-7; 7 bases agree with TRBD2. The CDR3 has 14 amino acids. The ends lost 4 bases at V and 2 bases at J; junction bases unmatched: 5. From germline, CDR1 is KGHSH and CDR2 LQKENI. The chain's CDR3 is CASSLRDYTYEQYF. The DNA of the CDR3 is TGTGCCAGCTCACTCCGGGACTATACCTACGAGCAGTACTTC.

CDR3 residues: CAAANSYEQYF. CDR3 bases: TGTGCAGCGGCCAACTCCTACGAGCAGTACTTC. The chain employs TRBV6-5 and TRBJ2-7; tentative D call: TRBD2 (5 bases). This CDR3 comprises 11 residues. Germline V gives CDR1 MNHEY, CDR2 SVGAGI.

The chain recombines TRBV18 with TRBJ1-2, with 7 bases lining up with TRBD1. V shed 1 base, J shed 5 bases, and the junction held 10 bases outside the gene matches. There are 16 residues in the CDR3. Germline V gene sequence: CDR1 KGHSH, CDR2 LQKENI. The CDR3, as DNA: TGTGCCAGCTCACCACTTGCTCCCGGGACAGAGTATGGCTACACCTTC. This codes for CASSPLAPGTEYGYTF.

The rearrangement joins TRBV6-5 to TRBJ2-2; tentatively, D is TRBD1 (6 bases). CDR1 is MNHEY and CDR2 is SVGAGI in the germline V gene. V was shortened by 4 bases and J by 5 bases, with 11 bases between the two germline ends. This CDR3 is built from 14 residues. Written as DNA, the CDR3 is TGTGCCAGCAGTTTCAGGGGAAAGACCGGGGAGCTGTTTTTT. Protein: CASSFRGKTGELFF.

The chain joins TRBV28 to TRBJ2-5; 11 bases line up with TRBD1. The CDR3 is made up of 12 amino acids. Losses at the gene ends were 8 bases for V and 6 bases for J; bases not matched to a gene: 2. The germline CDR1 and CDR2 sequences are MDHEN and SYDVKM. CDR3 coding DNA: TGTGCCAGCGGGACAGGGGGGAAGACCCAGTACTTC. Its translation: CASGTGGKTQYF.

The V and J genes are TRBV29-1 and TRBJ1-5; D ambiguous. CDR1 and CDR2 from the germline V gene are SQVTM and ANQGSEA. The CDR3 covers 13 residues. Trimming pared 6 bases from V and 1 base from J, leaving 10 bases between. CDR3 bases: TGCAGCGTACTAACAGAAAGCAATCAGCCCCAGCATTTT. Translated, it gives CSVLTESNQPQHF. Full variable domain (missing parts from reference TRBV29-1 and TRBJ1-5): SAVISQKPSRDICQRGTSLTIQCQVDSQVTMMFWYRQQPGQSLTLIATANQGSEATYESGFVIDKFPISRPNLTFSTLTVSNMSPEDSSIYLCSVLTESNQPQHFGDGTRLSIL.

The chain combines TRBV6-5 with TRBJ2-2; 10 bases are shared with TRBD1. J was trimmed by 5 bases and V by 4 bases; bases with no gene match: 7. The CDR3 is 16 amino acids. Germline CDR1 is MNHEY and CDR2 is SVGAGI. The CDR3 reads CASSLQTGGRTGELFF. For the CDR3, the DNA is TGTGCCAGCAGTTTGCAGACAGGGGGCAGGACCGGGGAGCTGTTTTTT.

The CDR3 sequence: CASRDPGGGQPQHF. The CDR3 DNA follows: TGTGCCAGCAGGGACCCAGGGGGAGGTCAGCCCCAGCATTTT. The chain employs TRBV6-5 and TRBJ1-5; TRBD1 aligns across 7 bases. The trim removed 6 bases at V and 6 bases at J, leaving 8 bases unmatched. Germline CDR1 and CDR2: MNHEY and SVGAGI. CDR3 length: 14 residues.

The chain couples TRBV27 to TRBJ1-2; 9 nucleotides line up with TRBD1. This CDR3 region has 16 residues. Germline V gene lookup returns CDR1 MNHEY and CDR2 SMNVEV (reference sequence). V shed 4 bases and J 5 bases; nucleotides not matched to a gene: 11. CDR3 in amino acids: CASSSTPGQGSYGYTF. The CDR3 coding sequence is TGTGCCAGCAGTTCAACGCCGGGACAGGGAAGTTATGGCTACACCTTC.